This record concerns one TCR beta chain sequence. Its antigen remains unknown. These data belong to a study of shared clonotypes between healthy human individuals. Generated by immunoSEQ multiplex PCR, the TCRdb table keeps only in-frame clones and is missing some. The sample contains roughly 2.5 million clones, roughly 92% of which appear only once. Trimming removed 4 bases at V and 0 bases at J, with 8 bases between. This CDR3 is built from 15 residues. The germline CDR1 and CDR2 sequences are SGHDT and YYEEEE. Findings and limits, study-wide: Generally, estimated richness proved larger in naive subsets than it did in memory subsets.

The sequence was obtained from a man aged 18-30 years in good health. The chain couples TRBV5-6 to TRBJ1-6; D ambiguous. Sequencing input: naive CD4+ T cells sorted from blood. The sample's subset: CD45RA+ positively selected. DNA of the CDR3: TGTGCCAGCAGCGCCGCTAGCTCCTATAATTCACCCCTCCACTTT. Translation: CASSAASSYNSPLHF.